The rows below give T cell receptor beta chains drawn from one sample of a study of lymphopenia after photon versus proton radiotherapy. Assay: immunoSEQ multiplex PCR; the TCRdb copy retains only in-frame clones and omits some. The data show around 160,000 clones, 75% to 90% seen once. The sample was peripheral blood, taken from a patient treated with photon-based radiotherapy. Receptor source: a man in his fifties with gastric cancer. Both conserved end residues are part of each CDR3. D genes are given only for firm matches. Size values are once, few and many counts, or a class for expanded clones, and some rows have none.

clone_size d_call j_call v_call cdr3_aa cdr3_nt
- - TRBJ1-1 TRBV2 CASSTFNRAYTEAFF TGTGCCAGCAGTACCTTTAACCGGGCCTACACTGAAGCTTTCTTT
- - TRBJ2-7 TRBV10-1 CASSDGQPRQYF TGCGCCAGCAGTGATGGACAGCCTCGACAGTACTTC
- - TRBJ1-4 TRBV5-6 CASSLEKGKKLFF TGTGCCAGCAGCTTGGAAAAGGGGAAAAAACTGTTTTTT
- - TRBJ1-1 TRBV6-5 CASSGQPRYTEAFF TGTGCCAGCAGTGGACAGCCTAGATACACTGAAGCTTTCTTT
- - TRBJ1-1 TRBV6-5 CASSSIRGDTEAFF TGTGCCAGCAGTTCGATTAGAGGGGATACTGAAGCTTTCTTT
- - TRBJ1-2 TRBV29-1 CSVISGDGYTF TGCAGCGTTATATCAGGAGATGGCTACACCTTC
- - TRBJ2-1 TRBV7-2 CASSSDVSSYNEQFF TGTGCCAGCAGCTCAGACGTGAGCTCCTACAATGAGCAGTTCTTC
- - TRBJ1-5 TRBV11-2 CASSLGGGQPQHF TGTGCCAGCAGCTTAGGGGGCGGGCAGCCCCAGCATTTT
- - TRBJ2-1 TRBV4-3 CASSQDWGTHYNEQFF TGCGCCAGCAGCCAAGATTGGGGGACACACTACAATGAGCAGTTCTTC
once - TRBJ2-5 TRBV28 CASSSPQAYQETQYF TGTGCCAGCAGTTCCCCACAGGCTTATCAAGAGACCCAGTACTTC
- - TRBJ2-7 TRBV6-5 CASSYIPGQTQSEQYF TGTGCCAGCAGTTATATACCGGGGCAGACCCAAAGCGAGCAGTACTTC
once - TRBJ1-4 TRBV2 CASGTYENNEKLFF TGTGCCAGTGGGACATATGAAAATAATGAAAAACTGTTTTTT
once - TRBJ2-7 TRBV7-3 CASSLTRAHEQYF TGTGCCAGCAGCTTAACGCGGGCCCACGAGCAGTACTTC
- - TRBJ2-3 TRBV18 CASSPVAASTDTQYF TGTGCCAGCTCACCGGTAGCGGCTAGCACAGATACGCAGTATTTT
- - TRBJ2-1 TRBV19 CASSIVGTAYNEQFF TGTGCCAGTAGTATAGTAGGGACCGCCTACAATGAGCAGTTCTTC
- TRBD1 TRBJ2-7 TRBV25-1 CASSEVRGQLDEQYF TGTGCCAGCAGTGAGGTGAGGGGGCAACTCGACGAGCAGTACTTC
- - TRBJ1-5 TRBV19 CASSMSRGDGQPQHF TGTGCCAGTAGTATGAGCAGAGGGGATGGGCAGCCCCAGCATTTT
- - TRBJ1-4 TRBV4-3 CASSRVNYGTGSEKLFF TGCGCCAGCAGCCGCGTCAACTACGGGACCGGGAGTGAAAAACTGTTTTTT
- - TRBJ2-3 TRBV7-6 CASSLGVAPAGSTDTQYF TGTGCCAGCAGCTTAGGTGTGGCCCCAGCGGGTAGCACAGATACGCAGTATTTT
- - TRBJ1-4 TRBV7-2 CASSLVVGPREKLFF TGTGCCAGCAGCTTAGTAGTCGGCCCCAGAGAAAAACTGTTTTTT
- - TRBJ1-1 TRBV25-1 CASMVGGTEAFF TGTGCCAGCATGGTTGGGGGCACTGAAGCTTTCTTT
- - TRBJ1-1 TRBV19 CASSVGDQNTEAFF TGTGCCAGTAGTGTTGGGGATCAGAACACTGAAGCTTTCTTT
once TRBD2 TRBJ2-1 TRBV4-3 CASSQDLGTSGRRGLNEQFF TGCGCCAGCAGCCAAGATCTGGGGACTAGCGGGAGGAGGGGGCTCAATGAGCAGTTCTTC
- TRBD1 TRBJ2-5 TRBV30 CAWRQGVEQETQYF TGTGCCTGGCGACAGGGGGTTGAACAAGAGACCCAGTACTTC
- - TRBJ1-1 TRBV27 CASSPDRLNTEAFF TGTGCCAGCAGTCCAGATCGCCTGAACACTGAAGCTTTCTTT
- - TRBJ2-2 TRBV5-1 CASSADSSNTGELFF TGCGCCAGCAGCGCGGACAGTTCGAACACCGGGGAGCTGTTTTTT
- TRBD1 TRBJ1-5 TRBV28 CATLGTGNQPQHF TGTGCCACCCTCGGGACAGGGAATCAGCCCCAGCATTTT
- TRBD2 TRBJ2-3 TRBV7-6 CATGGGRTDTQYF TGTGCCACGGGGGGAGGCCGCACAGATACGCAGTATTTT
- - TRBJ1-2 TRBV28 CASSLASVTGRLGYTF TGTGCCAGCAGTTTAGCCTCAGTTACAGGGAGACTTGGCTACACCTTC
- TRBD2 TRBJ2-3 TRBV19 CASSRLAGYTDTQYF TGTGCCAGTAGTCGCCTAGCGGGATATACAGATACGCAGTATTTT
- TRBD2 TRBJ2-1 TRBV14 CASSQSGSSTNEQFF TGTGCCAGCAGCCAAAGCGGGAGTAGTACCAATGAGCAGTTCTTC
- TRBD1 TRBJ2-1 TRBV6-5 CASIMDRGLGEQFF TGTGCCAGCATTATGGACAGGGGATTGGGCGAGCAGTTCTTC
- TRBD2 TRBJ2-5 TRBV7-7 CASSPRGEGETQYF TGTGCCAGCAGCCCGCGTGGGGAGGGGGAGACCCAGTACTTC
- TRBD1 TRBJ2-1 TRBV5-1 CASSLMGQGAYNEQFF TGCGCCAGCAGCCTAATGGGACAGGGGGCCTACAATGAGCAGTTCTTC
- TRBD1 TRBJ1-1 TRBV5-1 CASSQWTGINEAFF TGCGCCAGCAGCCAATGGACAGGAATTAATGAAGCTTTCTTT
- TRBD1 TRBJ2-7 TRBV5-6 CASSPRDRPYEQYF TGTGCCAGCAGCCCCAGGGACAGGCCGTACGAGCAGTACTTC
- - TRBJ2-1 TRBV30 CAWSAGGEQFF TGTGCCTGGAGTGCGGGTGGTGAGCAGTTCTTC
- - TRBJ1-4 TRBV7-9 CASSLGGLGATNEKLFF TGTGCCAGCAGCTTAGGGGGACTCGGAGCAACTAATGAAAAACTGTTTTTT
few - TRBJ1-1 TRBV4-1 CASSQAMTRGLGTEAFF TGCGCCAGCAGCCAAGCGATGACGAGGGGGTTGGGCACTGAAGCTTTCTTT
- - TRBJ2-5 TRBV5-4 CASSFGSQETQYF TGTGCCAGCAGCTTTGGGAGCCAAGAGACCCAGTACTTC
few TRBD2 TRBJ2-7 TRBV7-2 CASSSRTSSTYEQYF TGTGCCAGCAGCTCTCGGACTAGCAGCACCTACGAGCAGTACTTC
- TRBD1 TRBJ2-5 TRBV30 CAWSPGQGARETQYF TGTGCCTGGAGTCCCGGACAGGGGGCGAGGGAGACCCAGTACTTC
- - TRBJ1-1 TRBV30 CALMEQPNTEAFF TGTGCCTTGATGGAACAGCCGAACACTGAAGCTTTCTTT
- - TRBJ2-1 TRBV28 CASSFRGPRDEQFF TGTGCCAGCAGTTTCAGGGGACCACGGGATGAGCAGTTCTTC
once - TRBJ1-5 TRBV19 CASTPNSFWGNQPQHF TGTGCCAGTACCCCAAACTCCTTCTGGGGCAATCAGCCCCAGCATTTT
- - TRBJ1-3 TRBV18 CASSPLRQASGNTIYF TGTGCCAGCTCACCGCTTCGACAGGCCTCTGGAAACACCATATATTTT
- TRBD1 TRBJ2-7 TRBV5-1 CASSLVGQFHEQYF TGCGCCAGCAGCTTGGTGGGACAGTTCCACGAGCAGTACTTC
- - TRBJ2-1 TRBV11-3 CASSLDSLSYNEQFF TGTGCCAGCAGCTTAGATTCCCTATCCTACAATGAGCAGTTCTTC
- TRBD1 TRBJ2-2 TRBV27 CASRRPQGVGELFF TGTGCCAGCAGGAGACCCCAGGGGGTCGGGGAGCTGTTTTTT
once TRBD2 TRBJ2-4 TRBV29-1 CSVVAGTAKNIQYF TGCAGCGTAGTAGCGGGAACCGCCAAAAACATTCAGTACTTC
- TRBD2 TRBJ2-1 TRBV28 CASSLAAGGHNEQFF TGTGCCAGCAGTTTAGCAGCGGGAGGGCACAATGAGCAGTTCTTC
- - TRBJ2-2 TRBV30 CAWSRVSGELFF TGTGCCTGGAGTCGGGTTAGCGGGGAGCTGTTTTTT